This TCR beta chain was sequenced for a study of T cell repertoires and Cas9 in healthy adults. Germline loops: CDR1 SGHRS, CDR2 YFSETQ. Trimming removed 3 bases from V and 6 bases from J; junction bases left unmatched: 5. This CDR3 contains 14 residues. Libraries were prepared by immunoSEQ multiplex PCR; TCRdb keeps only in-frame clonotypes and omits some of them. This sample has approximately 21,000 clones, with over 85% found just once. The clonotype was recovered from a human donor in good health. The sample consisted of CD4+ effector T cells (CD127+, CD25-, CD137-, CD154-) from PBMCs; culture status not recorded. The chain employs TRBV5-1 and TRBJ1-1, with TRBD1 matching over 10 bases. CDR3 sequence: CASSWGQGTAEAFF. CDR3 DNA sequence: TGCGCCAGCAGCTGGGGACAGGGGACCGCTGAAGCTTTCTTT. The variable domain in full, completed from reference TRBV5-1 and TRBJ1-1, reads KAGVTQTPRYLIKTRGQQVTLSCSPISGHRSVSWYQQTPGQGLQFLFEYFSETQRNKGNFPGRFSGRQFSNSRSEMNVSTLELGDSALYLCASSWGQGTAEAFFGQGTRLTVV.